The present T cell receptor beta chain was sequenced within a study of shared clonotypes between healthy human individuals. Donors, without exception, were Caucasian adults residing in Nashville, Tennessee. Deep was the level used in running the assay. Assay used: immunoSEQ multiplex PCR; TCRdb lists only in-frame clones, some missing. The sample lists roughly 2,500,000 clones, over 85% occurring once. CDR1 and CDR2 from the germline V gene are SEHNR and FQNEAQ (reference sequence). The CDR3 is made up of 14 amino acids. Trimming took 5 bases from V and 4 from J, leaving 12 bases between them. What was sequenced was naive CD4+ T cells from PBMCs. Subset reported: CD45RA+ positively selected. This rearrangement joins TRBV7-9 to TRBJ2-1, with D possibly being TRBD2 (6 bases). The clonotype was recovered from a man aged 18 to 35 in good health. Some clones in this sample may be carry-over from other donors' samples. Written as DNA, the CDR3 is TGTGCCAGCAGCCCCCTGGGGGGATACAATGAGCAGTTCTTC. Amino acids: CASSPLGGYNEQFF.